This entry describes one T cell receptor (beta chain). The sample comes from a study of T cell changes during pregnancy in multiple sclerosis. Clones were read by immunoSEQ multiplex PCR, and TCRdb kept only the in-frame ones, dropping some. The repertoire holds some 50,000 clones, with approximately 90% as singletons. The CDR3 sequence is 17 residues long. Germline-derived CDR1 and CDR2 are SNHLY and FYNNEI. J gave up 2 bases and V 5 bases, and 15 bases lay outside the gene matches. The V gene is TRBV2, the J gene TRBJ2-7; 7 positions match TRBD1. This TCR was recovered from a female donor with multiple sclerosis, enrolled in a pregnancy study. Sequenced here: CD8+ T cells from peripheral blood mononuclear cells, sampled in the second trimester of pregnancy. The CDR3 here is CASSNTNDREGPYEQYF. The CDR3 DNA reads TGTGCCAGCAGTAACACTAACGACAGGGAAGGTCCCTACGAGCAGTACTTC.